This T cell receptor (beta chain) was found in a study of blood T cell repertoires in COVID-19. Study in general: Donors in the United States, Italy and Spain gave samples during acute or convalescent COVID-19. The analysed material was cDNA or gDNA that came from T cells, B-cell-depleted T cells, or PBMCs.

Participant-given clinical history determined each cohort assignment. In the authors' methods: Reference gene primer amplification gave nucleated cell count estimates. Repertoires were generated with immunoSEQ multiplex PCR, while TCRdb's copy carries only in-frame clones and drops some. V and J calls and clone size are as listed in that table; D and trimming were resolved from the DNA. The sample has around 260,000 clones, around 90% seen once. The CDR3 totals 15 residues. V was shortened by 7 bases and J by 6 bases, with 18 bases between the two germline ends. Germline V gene lookup returns CDR1 MRHNA and CDR2 SNTAGT.

The chain combines TRBV6-4 with TRBJ1-4; D is uncertain. What was sequenced was PBMCs or T cells enriched from blood (not recorded which). The TCR comes from a woman aged 25 to 39 who had recovered from COVID-19. The CDR3 nucleotides are TGTGCCAGCACCCCAGTGAGGGATAGAGATGAAAAACTGTTTTTT. Its protein is CASTPVRDRDEKLFF.